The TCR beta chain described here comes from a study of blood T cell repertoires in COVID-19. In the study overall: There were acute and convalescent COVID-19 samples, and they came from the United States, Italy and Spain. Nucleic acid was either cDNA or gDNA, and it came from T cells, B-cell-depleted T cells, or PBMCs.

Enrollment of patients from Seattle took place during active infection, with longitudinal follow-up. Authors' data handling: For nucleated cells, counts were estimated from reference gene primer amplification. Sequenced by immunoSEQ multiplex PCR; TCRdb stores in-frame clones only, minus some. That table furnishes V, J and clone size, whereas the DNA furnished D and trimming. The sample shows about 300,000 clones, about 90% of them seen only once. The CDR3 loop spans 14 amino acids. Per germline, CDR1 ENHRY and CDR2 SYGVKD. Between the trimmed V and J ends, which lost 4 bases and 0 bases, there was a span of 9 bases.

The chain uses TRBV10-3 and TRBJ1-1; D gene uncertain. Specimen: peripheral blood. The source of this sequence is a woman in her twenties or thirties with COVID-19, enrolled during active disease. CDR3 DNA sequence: TGTGCCATCAGTGCGAGGACTCTGAACACTGAAGCTTTCTTT. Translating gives CAISARTLNTEAFF.